This T cell receptor (beta chain) was found in a study of CXCR3-negative and CXCR3-positive naive CD8 T cells. Naive CD8+ T cells were CD45RO-CCR7+CD27+CD95-. UMI-tagged TRB cDNA libraries were built via 5' RACE. TCRdb derives one entry per CDR3 protein from the 5' RACE reads, leaving out DNA. In total, the table holds 130,000 or so distinct CDR3 sequences. Germline CDR1 SQVTM, CDR2 ANQGSEA. This CDR3 contains 13 residues. Details on this clonotype: The antigen is not known.

General study results and limits: Diversity proved comparably high across both naive subsets and much lower in memory CD8+ cells. Partly lower CXCR3 expression followed cryopreservation, and most assays relied on fresh PBMCs.

The sequenced material came from naive CXCR3- CD8+ T cells from blood. Documented subset: CD45RO-CCR7+CD27+CD95- naive CD8+ T cells lacking CXCR3 (TNR3-). The TCR sequence derives from a human donor in good health. Some clones in this sample may be carry-over from other donors' samples. J is TRBJ2-2 and V is TRBV29-1; the TCRdb D gene call, TRBD1, has no DNA to confirm it. This chain's CDR3 is CSVVGGDTGELFF.